In this sample, the clone carrying this T cell receptor beta chain turned up many times. The antigen is undetermined. The data stem from a study of blood T cells in healthy people across ages. Study-wide findings and caveats: Researchers judged that diversity estimates from one million T cells fell short of true values.

Trimming removed 5 bases at V and 1 base at J, with 11 bases between. The CDR3 sequence is 14 residues long. Germline CDR1 is SGHTA and CDR2 is FQGNSA. A second PCR, run for about 7 to 11 cycles, used a sample-barcoded 5' primer plus a J-beta primer mix. TCRdb reprocessed the 5' RACE reads with MiXCR, giving one entry per CDR3 protein. The table has just under 900,000 distinct CDR3 sequences, 29% seen once. A minimum of 7 million PBMCs was isolated per sample. The clonotype originates from a woman of 80 years or more in good health. What was sequenced was blood. J is TRBJ2-5 and V is TRBV7-2; D is perhaps TRBD2 (5 bases). CDR3 amino acids: CASSPRRGQETQYF. The CDR3 DNA follows: TGTGCCAGCAGCCCCCGTCGGGGCCAAGAGACCCAGTACTTC.